The rows below give T cell receptor beta chains drawn from one sample of a study of OX40 agonist ivuxolimab in advanced cancers. Profiled with immunoSEQ multiplex PCR; TCRdb holds only in-frame clones, not every one. The sample yields tens of thousands of clones, roughly 90% seen once. The sample in question was CD4+ or CD8+ T cells sorted from blood, obtained in a trial of the OX40 agonist ivuxolimab. Source of these receptors: an adult with an advanced solid tumor such as melanoma, head and neck, liver or kidney cancer. CDR3s include the opening cysteine and the closing phenylalanine or tryptophan. The D gene is left open where the match is weak. Rows may omit the clone size; those that give it use once, few, many or a size class.

V gene	D gene	clone size	J gene	CDR3 DNA	CDR3 protein
TRBV4-1	.	.	TRBJ1-5	TGCGCCAGCAGCCAAGATTGGGGCAATCAGCCCCAGCATTTT	CASSQDWGNQPQHF
TRBV5-5	.	.	TRBJ1-1	TGTGCCAGCACCAAGGGGGGGGGCACTGAAGCTTTCTTT	CASTKGGGTEAFF
TRBV7-2	TRBD1	.	TRBJ2-1	TGTGCCAGCAGCGCCGGGACAGGGAATTTCCATGAGCAGTTCTTC	CASSAGTGNFHEQFF
TRBV7-2	.	.	TRBJ2-5	TGTGCCAGCAGCCTAAGGGTAGAGACCCAGTACTTC	CASSLRVETQYF
TRBV9	TRBD2	.	TRBJ2-3	TGTGCCAGCAGCGTCGCGGGGGGGGCTTATGATACGCAGTATTTT	CASSVAGGAYDTQYF
TRBV5-1	TRBD1	.	TRBJ2-1	TGCGCCAGCAGCGGGACAGGGATCAATGAGCAGTTCTTC	CASSGTGINEQFF
TRBV4-2	TRBD1	.	TRBJ1-4	TGTGCCAGCAGCCCGCGGGGACAGACTAATGAAAAACTGTTTTTT	CASSPRGQTNEKLFF
TRBV18	TRBD2	.	TRBJ2-7	TGTGCCAGCTCACCCACGGTGGCTAGCGGGGGGCACCTCTACGAGCAGTACTTC	CASSPTVASGGHLYEQYF
TRBV7-7	.	few	TRBJ1-4	TGTGCTAGCAGTGAGGACCGGGATGAAAAACTGTTTTTT	CASSEDRDEKLFF
TRBV28	TRBD1	.	TRBJ1-1	TGTGCCAGCACCATGACAGGGGGTAACACTGAAGCTTTCTTT	CASTMTGGNTEAFF
TRBV28	.	.	TRBJ2-7	TGTGCCAGCAGTTTAACCGGGTACGAGCAGTACTTC	CASSLTGYEQYF
TRBV11-2	.	.	TRBJ2-3	TGTGCCAGCAGCCAGATGCTTTTGGAGGGAGATACGCAGTATTTT	CASSQMLLEGDTQYF
TRBV5-1	.	once	TRBJ2-6	TGCGCCAGCAGCTTGGGTATTTCAGGGGCCAACGTCCTGACTTTC	CASSLGISGANVLTF
TRBV4-2	.	.	TRBJ2-7	TGTGCCAGCAGCCAAGATCGGCAGTGGGAGCAGTACTTC	CASSQDRQWEQYF
TRBV30	TRBD2	once	TRBJ2-3	TGTGCCTGGAGTGCCGGGTTATATAGCGGGGGGTCCACGGGAGATACGCAGTATTTT	CAWSAGLYSGGSTGDTQYF
TRBV7-2	.	.	TRBJ2-1	TGTGCCAGTCGTGCACCAGGGTTCAATGAGCAGTTCTTC	CASRAPGFNEQFF
TRBV18	.	.	TRBJ2-2	TGTGCCAGCTCACAGGACCTAAACACCGGGGAGCTGTTTTTT	CASSQDLNTGELFF
TRBV30	.	once	TRBJ1-2	TGTGCCTGGGTCCGGACAACGCTCTACACCTTC	CAWVRTTLYTF
TRBV10-3	TRBD1	.	TRBJ2-1	TGTGCCATCAGTGCCGCGACAGGGGGCCTTAATGAGCAGTTCTTC	CAISAATGGLNEQFF
TRBV30	.	.	TRBJ2-5	TGTGCCTGGAGTGTACGGTGGGAGACCCAGTACTTC	CAWSVRWETQYF
TRBV6-6	TRBD1	once	TRBJ2-5	TGTGCCAGCACCAACCCAGGACAGGGGGATCAAGAGACCCAGTACTTC	CASTNPGQGDQETQYF
TRBV19	TRBD2	few	TRBJ2-5	TGTGCCAGTAGTAAGCGGGGGGGCCAAGAGACCCAGTACTTC	CASSKRGGQETQYF
TRBV18	TRBD1	.	TRBJ1-5	TGTGCCAGCTCACGTACAGGGGGCCGCCAGCCCCAGCATTTT	CASSRTGGRQPQHF
TRBV5-4	TRBD2	.	TRBJ2-4	TGTGCCAGCAGCCCCGTGACTAGCCAGCTTCAGTACTTC	CASSPVTSQLQYF
TRBV7-6	.	.	TRBJ1-5	TGTGCCAGCAGCCTAATGGGGGGAGGTCAGCCCCAGCATTTT	CASSLMGGGQPQHF
TRBV19	TRBD1	once	TRBJ2-7	TGTGCCAGTAGTGGCCGGACAGGGGCTCAGTACGAGCAGTACTTC	CASSGRTGAQYEQYF
TRBV5-1	.	.	TRBJ2-3	TGCGCCAGCAGCTTGGGAGGCGTCTCTAGCACAGATACGCAGTATTTT	CASSLGGVSSTDTQYF
TRBV19	.	.	TRBJ1-2	TGTGCCAGTAAGGGGTTTAACTATGGCTACACCTTC	CASKGFNYGYTF
TRBV7-3	.	.	TRBJ1-3	TGTGCCAGCAGCCCCGGGGGGGGTTCCTCTGGAAACACCATATATTTT	CASSPGGGSSGNTIYF
TRBV19	.	.	TRBJ2-1	TGTGCCAGTAGTGAGAAACTAGCTACCTACAATGAGCAGTTCTTC	CASSEKLATYNEQFF
TRBV6-5	.	.	TRBJ1-5	TGTGCCAGCAGCCGCGGCGTGAGCAATCAGCCCCAGCATTTT	CASSRGVSNQPQHF
TRBV7-3	TRBD1	once	TRBJ2-3	TGTGCCAGCAGTCCCCAGGGGGCTGCAGATACGCAGTATTTT	CASSPQGAADTQYF
TRBV27	.	.	TRBJ1-3	TGTGCCAGCAGTTCTTTTGGGGAAGGAGGAAACACCATATATTTT	CASSSFGEGGNTIYF
TRBV6-5	TRBD1	.	TRBJ1-6	TGTGCCAGCAGTTACCGGCCCGGGACAGATTCACCCCTCCACTTT	CASSYRPGTDSPLHF
TRBV4-3	.	medium-sized	TRBJ1-1	TGCGCCAGCACCCAAAATCGGGGAAGCACTGAAGCTTTCTTT	CASTQNRGSTEAFF
TRBV27	TRBD2	few	TRBJ2-7	TGTGCCAGCAGTTTAGGCGGGGGGCTCGGCTCCGAGCAGTACTTC	CASSLGGGLGSEQYF
TRBV6-6	.	.	TRBJ2-5	TGTGCCAGCAGGCTACAGGGAGGGGAGACCCAGTACTTC	CASRLQGGETQYF
TRBV5-1	TRBD2	.	TRBJ2-1	TGCGCCAGCAGCTTGACTAGCGGGGCCAATGAGCAGTTCTTC	CASSLTSGANEQFF
TRBV13	TRBD1	.	TRBJ2-7	TGTGCCAGCAGCTTACCCGGGACAGGGAACGAGCAGTACTTC	CASSLPGTGNEQYF
TRBV4-1	.	few	TRBJ2-3	TGCGCCAGCAGCCAAGAAAAGTGGGGGGGCAGCGATACGCAGTATTTT	CASSQEKWGGSDTQYF
TRBV6-1	.	.	TRBJ1-4	TGTGCCAGCAGTGAACTCGGTGAAAAACTGTTTTTT	CASSELGEKLFF
TRBV5-1	TRBD1	.	TRBJ1-6	TGCGCCAGCAGCTCGGATCCACAGGGGGCGAGCGCCTATAATTCACCCCTCCACTTT	CASSSDPQGASAYNSPLHF